This TCR beta chain was identified in a study of blood T cell repertoires in COVID-19. Overall study: Acute-phase and convalescent COVID-19 samples originated in the United States, Italy and Spain. The analysed material was cDNA or gDNA that came from T cells, B-cell-depleted T cells, or PBMCs.

In the original analysis: Amplification with reference gene primers provided the estimates of nucleated cell counts. Generated by immunoSEQ multiplex PCR, the TCRdb table keeps only in-frame clones and is missing some. The DNA was the basis for D and trimming; V, J and clone size are from that table. The sample shows some 180,000 clones, roughly 76% of them seen only once. This CDR3 comprises 16 residues. The germline V gene encodes CDR1 MDHEN and CDR2 SYDVKM. Deletions cut 4 bases from V and 1 base from J, with 13 bases between. This chain joins TRBV28 and TRBJ1-4, with D possibly TRBD1 on 6 matching bases. This TCR came from a woman in her forties or fifties with active or convalescent COVID-19. The sequencing sample was made of peripheral blood. DNA of the CDR3: TGTGCCAGCAGTTACCGTGGACAGCTAACTAATGAAAAACTGTTTTTT. Translation gives CASSYRGQLTNEKLFF.